What follows is one T cell receptor beta chain and its context. This record belongs to a study of cytomegalovirus exposure and HLA in healthy donors. With 60 Vbeta and 13 Jbeta primers, the PCR was carried out. Data came from immunoSEQ multiplex PCR; TCRdb stores just in-frame clones and leaves some out. The table has about 120,000 clones, approximately 80% seen once. J lost 1 base, V lost 1 base, and 5 bases had no gene match. Germline CDR1 reads SGHVS; CDR2 reads FNYEAQ. The CDR3 sequence is 16 residues long. Sequences were obtained from PBMCs. This sequence was found in a man aged 50-60 years in good health and CMV-seropositive. This sequence joins TRBV7-6 and TRBJ2-3, with 7 bases aligning to TRBD2. The CDR3 coding sequence is TGTGCCAGCAGCTTAGAGGCGGGAGCGGGCACAGATACGCAGTATTTT. It specifies CASSLEAGAGTDTQYF.